The 19 T cell receptor beta chains below were found in one sample sequenced in a study of shared clonotypes between healthy human individuals. The repertoire was sequenced with immunoSEQ multiplex PCR; TCRdb's copy has only in-frame clones and lacks some. This table has about 2.4 million clones, 90% to 95% appearing once. Sequenced sample: naive CD4+ T cells from PBMCs. The subset was: CD45RA+ positively selected. The receptors stem from a man between 18 and 35 years old in good health. Some clones in this sample may be carry-over from other donors' samples.

This clone was seen only a few times. This CDR3 is also generated by other DNA sequences in the sample. The chain carries TRBV4-3 and TRBJ1-1; weak D call: TRBD1 (5 bases). Trimming shortened V by 0 bases and J by 4 bases, and 6 bases separated the two germline ends. This CDR3 region has 13 residues. CDR1 is LGHNA, CDR2 YSLEER, per germline. Here the CDR3 reads CASSQDGGTEAFF. Written as DNA, the CDR3 is TGCGCCAGCAGCCAAGATGGGGGCACTGAAGCTTTCTTT.

The V call is TRBV11-1, the J call TRBJ2-2, with TRBD2 identical over 10 bases. The CDR3 spans 16 residues. V gave up 5 bases and J gave up 1 base; unmatched junction bases: 4. CDR1 SGHAT and CDR2 FQDESV come from the germline V gene (reference sequence). CDR3 nucleotides: TGTGCCAGCAGCCAGAGACTAGCGGGGAACACCGGGGAGCTGTTTTTT. This translates into CASSQRLAGNTGELFF. Based on the CDR3 plus reference TRBV11-1 and TRBJ2-2, the full variable domain is EAEVAQSPRYKITEKSQAVAFWCDPISGHATLYWYRQILGQGPELLVQFQDESVVDDSQLPKDRFSAERLKGVDSTLKIQPAELGDSAMYLCASSQRLAGNTGELFFGEGSRLTVL.

The gene calls are TRBV7-2 and TRBJ2-3; D gene ambiguous. This CDR3 contains 15 residues. Germline values: CDR1 SGHTA, CDR2 FQGNSA. V lost 1 base to trimming and J lost 0 bases, with 8 bases between them. The CDR3 is CASSLGHVSTDTQYF. The CDR3 DNA sequence: TGTGCCAGCAGCTTAGGGCACGTTAGCACAGATACGCAGTATTTT.

In this sample, this clone turned up once. This chain uses TRBV5-4 with TRBJ1-1; D is ambiguous. This CDR3 is built from 14 residues. Trimming shortened V by 0 bases and J by 10 bases, and 16 bases separated the two germline ends. Germline CDR1 reads SGHNT; CDR2 reads YYREEE (reference sequence). The CDR3 nucleotides read TGTGCCAGCAGCTTGGCCAGTCAAGGCGGTAGAGCTTTCTTT. Its translation: CASSLASQGGRAFF.

This chain uses TRBV27 with TRBJ2-3; a weak D match, TRBD2 (5 bases). The germline V gene has CDR1 MNHEY and CDR2 SMNVEV (reference sequence). CDR3 size: 14 residues. V dropped 2 bases and J dropped 6 bases, with 12 bases sitting between them. CDR3 sequence: CASSLTSGSDTQYF. CDR3 DNA sequence: TGTGCCAGCAGTTTAACTAGTGGATCGGATACGCAGTATTTT.

J is TRBJ1-2 and V is TRBV6-1; TRBD1 might be the D (6 bases). The V gene lost 3 bases and the J gene lost 5 bases, with 10 bases spanning the gap. The CDR3 has 13 residues. CDR1 and CDR2 from the germline V gene are MNHNS and SASEGT. This chain's CDR3 is CASSDNRVYGYTF. The CDR3 DNA sequence: TGTGCCAGCAGTGATAACAGGGTTTATGGCTACACCTTC.

The chain joins TRBV6-5 to TRBJ2-5; TRBD1 matches at 9 bases. The length of the CDR3 is 14 residues. With 6 bases clipped from V and 2 bases from J, the junction kept 4 bases outside the gene matches. From germline, CDR1 is MNHEY and CDR2 SVGAGI. CDR3 sequence reads: CASRTGGFQETQYF. For the CDR3, the DNA is TGTGCCAGCAGAACAGGGGGCTTTCAAGAGACCCAGTACTTC.

The J gene is TRBJ2-7, the V gene TRBV25-1; D is possibly TRBD1 (6 bases). The CDR3 is 16 residues long. Germline V gene data show CDR1 as MGHDK and CDR2 as SYGVNS. Trimming removed 1 base from V and 2 bases from J, with 15 bases in between. The chain's CDR3 is CASSESGASWAYEQYF. The DNA of the CDR3 is TGTGCCAGCAGTGAATCAGGGGCCTCATGGGCCTACGAGCAGTACTTC.

The CDR3 DNA reads TGTGCCAGCAGCTTAAGGGGGAAGGGCCACCAGCCCCAGCATTTT. This codes for CASSLRGKGHQPQHF. The chain combines TRBV5-6 with TRBJ1-5, with D possibly being TRBD1 (6 bases). Germline V gives CDR1 SGHDT, CDR2 YYEEEE. This CDR3 comprises 15 residues. V was pared by 2 bases and J by 7 bases, with 16 bases between. Drawing the rest from reference TRBV5-6 and TRBJ1-5, the complete variable domain is DAGVTQSPTHLIKTRGQQVTLRCSPKSGHDTVSWYQQALGQGPQFIFQYYEEEERQRGNFPDRFSGHQFPNYSSELNVNALLLGDSALYLCASSLRGKGHQPQHFGDGTRLSIL.

The chain carries TRBV10-3 and TRBJ2-5, with TRBD1 matching over 12 bases. The length of the CDR3 is 16 residues. From germline, CDR1 is ENHRY and CDR2 SYGVKD. Trimming at V came to 2 bases and at J to 5 bases, leaving 6 bases not matched to a gene. CDR3 in amino acids: CAISEIGTGGNETQYF. CDR3 sequence (DNA): TGTGCCATCAGTGAGATAGGGACAGGGGGCAATGAGACCCAGTACTTC.

With respect to this clone: The sample holds other DNA sequences that translate to the same CDR3. This sequence joins TRBV7-2 and TRBJ2-7; D unclear. V was pared by 5 bases and J by 5 bases, with 7 bases between. CDR3 length: 11 amino acids. The germline CDR1 and CDR2 sequences are SGHTA and FQGNSA. The CDR3 sequence: CASSLEDEQYF. The CDR3 region has the DNA TGTGCCAGCAGCCTCGAGGACGAGCAGTACTTC.

DNA of the CDR3: TGTGCCAGCAGTGGGAGGCTGGCTGGGGCCAACGTCCTGACTTTC. It codes for CASSGRLAGANVLTF. This rearrangement joins TRBV2 to TRBJ2-6; TRBD2 might be the D (5 bases). V lost 4 bases to trimming and J lost 2 bases, with 9 bases between them. The CDR3 covers 15 residues. Germline-derived CDR1 and CDR2 are SNHLY and FYNNEI.

About this clone itself: This sample includes further DNA sequences coding for the same CDR3. The chain joins TRBV7-7 to TRBJ2-5; possibly TRBD1 for D (6 bases). The CDR3 length is 13 residues. Germline V gene lookup returns CDR1 SSHAT and CDR2 FNYEAQ (reference sequence). Trimming took off 1 base at V and 5 bases at J, with 8 bases between the two ends. The CDR3 DNA follows: TGTGCCAGCAGCTTAGATAGGGGGGAGACCCAGTACTTC. Its protein product is CASSLDRGETQYF.

The chain is built from TRBV4-1 and TRBJ1-5; D not certain. Germline-derived CDR1 and CDR2 are MGHRA and YSYEKL. This CDR3 is built from 13 residues. Trimming pared 0 bases from V and 9 bases from J, leaving 9 bases between. The CDR3 is CASSQEGSRPQHF. CDR3 nucleotides: TGCGCCAGCAGCCAAGAAGGGAGCCGGCCCCAGCATTTT.

J is TRBJ2-7 and V is TRBV5-5; the match to TRBD2 covers 8 bases. Germline V gene lookup returns CDR1 SGHKS and CDR2 YYEKEE (reference sequence). Trimming cost V 1 base and J 7 bases; bases outside gene matches: 10. This CDR3 is built from 15 residues. Written as DNA, the CDR3 is TGTGCCAGCAGCTTGTCGACAGCCCCGGGGGGGGAGCAGTACTTC. Translating gives CASSLSTAPGGEQYF.

The rearrangement uses TRBV4-1 and TRBJ2-1; 11 bases align to TRBD1. The trim removed 8 bases at V and 7 bases at J, leaving 10 bases unmatched. The CDR3 is 15 residues long. Looked up from germline, CDR1 is MGHRA and CDR2 is YSYEKL. For the CDR3, the DNA is TGCGCCAGCCGGGTTAGGACAGGGGGCGAGAATGAGCAGTTCTTC. Protein: CASRVRTGGENEQFF.

CDR3 coding DNA: TGCGCCAGCAGAGTAGCGGGAGGTTCTTTGAATGAGCAGTTCTTC. The encoded protein is CASRVAGGSLNEQFF. The chain couples TRBV4-1 to TRBJ2-1; 10 bases agree with TRBD2. V lost 6 bases, J lost 7 bases, and 9 bases stayed unmatched. Germline V gene data show CDR1 as MGHRA and CDR2 as YSYEKL. The CDR3 covers 15 residues.

This clone is a singleton in its sample. The chain links TRBV28 to TRBJ2-4; D possibly corresponds to TRBD2 (5 bases). CDR1 is MDHEN and CDR2 is SYDVKM in the germline V gene. Trimming stripped 4 bases from V and 6 bases from J, with 19 bases between. CDR3 size: 16 residues. CDR3 region: CASSSALGRGGNIQYF. Here the CDR3 DNA reads TGTGCCAGCAGTTCTGCATTGGGCAGAGGAGGAAACATTCAGTACTTC.

The gene calls are TRBV7-2 and TRBJ2-1; the match to TRBD2 covers 12 bases. Germline V CDR1 and CDR2: SGHTA, FQGNSA. The junction had 9 bases not matched to a gene; V was cut back by 5 bases and J by 7 bases. The CDR3 extends over 16 amino acids. CDR3 amino acids: CASSQSLAGGLNEQFF. The CDR3 nucleotides are TGTGCCAGCAGCCAAAGCCTAGCGGGAGGGTTAAATGAGCAGTTCTTC. The full variable domain, completed using reference TRBV7-2 and TRBJ2-1, is GAGVSQSPSNKVTEKGKDVELRCDPISGHTALYWYRQSLGQGLEFLIYFQGNSAPDKSGLPSDRFSAERTGGSVSTLTIQRTQQEDSAVYLCASSQSLAGGLNEQFFGPGTRLTVL.